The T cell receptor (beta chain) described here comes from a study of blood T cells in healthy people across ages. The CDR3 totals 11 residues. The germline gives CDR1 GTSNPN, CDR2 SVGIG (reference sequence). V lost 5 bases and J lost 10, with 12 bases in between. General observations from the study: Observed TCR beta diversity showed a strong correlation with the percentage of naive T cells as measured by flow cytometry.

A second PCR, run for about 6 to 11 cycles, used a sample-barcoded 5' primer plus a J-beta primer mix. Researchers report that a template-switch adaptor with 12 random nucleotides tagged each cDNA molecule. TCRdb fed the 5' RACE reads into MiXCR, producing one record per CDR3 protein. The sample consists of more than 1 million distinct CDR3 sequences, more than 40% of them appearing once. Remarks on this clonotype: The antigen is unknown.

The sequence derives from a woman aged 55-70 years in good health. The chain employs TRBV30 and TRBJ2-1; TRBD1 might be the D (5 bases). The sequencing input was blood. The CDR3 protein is CAWDSRWEQFF. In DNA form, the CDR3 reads TGTGCCTGGGACAGCCGCTGGGAGCAGTTCTTC.